Listed here is a single TCR beta chain. Its cognate antigen is unknown. CDR1 is ENHRY and CDR2 is SYGVKD in the germline V gene. V was clipped by 8 bases and J by 5 bases, with 14 bases between them. There are 13 residues in the CDR3. The sample belongs to a study of shared clonotypes between healthy human individuals. Study results and limitations: A limitation of the genetic and exposure-history diversity represented arose from few donors.

Using immunoSEQ multiplex PCR, the repertoire was profiled, and TCRdb retains in-frame clones only, with some absent. The sample consists of approximately 940,000 clones, more than 75% of them appearing once. The chain employs TRBV10-3 and TRBJ2-3; D is tentatively TRBD1 or TRBD2 (5 bases each). This clonotype was obtained from a young man in good health. Material: memory CD4+ T cells sorted from blood. The subset: CD45RA-negative fraction. The CDR3 DNA reads TGTGCCATCGCCGGGGCCCAGGGAGATACGCAGTATTTT. It translates to CAIAGAQGDTQYF.